The T cell receptor beta chain described here comes from a study of PD-1 blockade in classical Hodgkin lymphoma. This sample's time point: cycle 4 day 1 (C4D1), after less than 7 weeks of nivolumab. In every patient, relapse followed autologous stem cell transplantation, while exposure to brentuximab vedotin differed. Profiled with immunoSEQ multiplex PCR; TCRdb holds only in-frame clones, not every one. The data contain tens of thousands of clones, 90% of them seen just once; the ten biggest clones take up 2.5% to 3.5%. The germline V and J ends were trimmed by 5 bases and 9 bases, with 12 bases remaining between them. The CDR3 contains 12 residues. Germline V gene lookup returns CDR1 SEHNR and CDR2 FQNEAQ (reference sequence). This clone was counted a single time.

The TCR originated in a human donor with classical Hodgkin lymphoma. The sequences come from peripheral blood mononuclear cells (PBMCs), collected before the fourth cycle of nivolumab. V gene TRBV7-9 combines with J gene TRBJ2-3; no clear D. CDR3 sequence reads: CASSATPYTQYF. DNA of the CDR3: TGTGCCAGCAGCGCTACTCCGTACACGCAGTATTTT.